This passage covers 20 T cell receptor beta chains from one sample sequenced in a study of a mutant IDH1 vaccine in newly diagnosed glioma. These TCRs' antigens remain unknown. Profiled with immunoSEQ multiplex PCR; TCRdb holds only in-frame clones, not every one. The profile shows 50,000 to 60,000 clones, about 80% of them singletons. Time point described: week 23, last vaccination. In the vaccine, a single dose held 300 ug of the mutant IDH1 20-mer peptide, along with topical imiquimod. Sequences were derived from PBMCs, sampled from a glioma patient whose treatment included an IDH1 peptide vaccine. These TCRs come from a man aged 35 to 55 with glioma.

The chain links TRBV28 to TRBJ1-4; D is unresolved. The V gene lost 6 bases and the J gene lost 13 bases, with 12 bases spanning the gap. CDR1 and CDR2 (germline): MDHEN, SYDVKM. The CDR3 runs 11 residues. CDR3: CASRDPARLFF. Written as DNA, the CDR3 is TGTGCCAGCAGAGACCCAGCAAGACTGTTTTTT. The variable domain in full, completed from reference TRBV28 and TRBJ1-4, reads DVKVTQSSRYLVKRTGEKVFLECVQDMDHENMFWYRQDPGLGLRLIYFSYDVKMKEKGDIPEGYSVSREKKERFSLILESASTNQTSMYLCASRDPARLFFGSGTQLSVL.

This sequence joins TRBV5-6 and TRBJ2-2, with 8 bases that match TRBD1. Germline V CDR1 and CDR2: SGHDT, YYEEEE. This CDR3 contains 15 residues. The V and J ends lost 4 bases and 6 bases, in that order; junction bases with no gene match: 8. The CDR3: CASSKYDRGSGELFF. The DNA for the CDR3 is TGTGCCAGCAGCAAATATGACAGGGGATCCGGGGAGCTGTTTTTT. Full variable domain (outside the CDR3, taken from reference TRBV5-6 and TRBJ2-2): DAGVTQSPTHLIKTRGQQVTLRCSPKSGHDTVSWYQQALGQGPQFIFQYYEEEERQRGNFPDRFSGHQFPNYSSELNVNALLLGDSALYLCASSKYDRGSGELFFGEGSRLTVL.

The rearrangement uses TRBV6-6 and TRBJ1-2, with D unresolved. Trimming stripped 2 bases from V and 2 bases from J, with 6 bases between. The V gene's germline CDR1 is MNHNY and CDR2 SVGAGI (reference sequence). The CDR3 spans 13 residues. Here the CDR3 reads CASSYAQNYGYTF. The CDR3 bases are TGTGCCAGCAGTTACGCACAGAACTATGGCTACACCTTC.

This chain connects TRBV30 to TRBJ2-3; D unresolved. This CDR3 spans 16 amino acids. Trimming stripped 5 bases from V and 2 bases from J, with 20 bases between. Germline CDR1 GTSNPN, CDR2 SVGIG (reference sequence). The CDR3 loop reads CAWGSPSQELTDTQYF. The CDR3 DNA is TGTGCCTGGGGTTCCCCCTCCCAAGAGCTCACAGATACGCAGTATTTT.

This clone was detected once. This rearrangement joins TRBV14 to TRBJ1-3, with TRBD1 matching 7 bases. In germline, CDR1 is SGHDN, CDR2 FVKESK. V lost 4 bases to trimming and J lost 2 bases; unmatched junction nucleotides: 8. CDR3 length: 16 amino acids. This chain's CDR3 is CASSPLRQGPGNTIYF. CDR3 DNA sequence: TGTGCCAGCAGCCCGCTTCGACAGGGTCCTGGAAACACCATATATTTT.

The J gene is TRBJ1-5, the V gene TRBV19, with 9 bases aligning to TRBD1. This CDR3 contains 15 residues. The trim removed 8 bases at V and 5 bases at J, leaving 10 bases unmatched. Germline V gives CDR1 LNHDA, CDR2 SQIVND (reference sequence). CDR3 DNA sequence: TGTGCCAGTTCCGCGTGGGGACAGGGAGATCAGCCCCAGCATTTT. It yields the protein CASSAWGQGDQPQHF.

This chain joins TRBV6-5 and TRBJ1-2; 7 bases line up with TRBD1. The CDR3 is 15 residues long. Germline V gene data show CDR1 as MNHEY and CDR2 as SVGAGI. Trimming removed 2 bases from V and 1 base from J; junction bases left unmatched: 4. The DNA of the CDR3 is TGTGCCAGCAGTTACCCCAGGGGGAATAACTATGGCTACACCTTC. Translation: CASSYPRGNNYGYTF.

The genes are TRBV15 and TRBJ1-5; D gene ambiguous. From germline, CDR1 is LNHNV and CDR2 YYDKDF (reference sequence). The CDR3 spans 16 residues. The V and J ends lost 3 bases and 1 base respectively, with 13 bases between them. Written as DNA, the CDR3 is TGTGCCACCAGCAGGAGGAGATATGGGAGCAATCAGCCCCAGCATTTT. Translating it yields CATSRRRYGSNQPQHF.

J is TRBJ1-5 and V is TRBV6-5; D is possibly TRBD1 (5 bases). V was trimmed by 8 bases and J by 2 bases, leaving 10 bases between them. The germline gives CDR1 MNHEY, CDR2 SVGAGI. The CDR3 loop spans 13 amino acids. CDR3 loop: CASGRDGNQPQHF. DNA for the CDR3: TGTGCCAGCGGAAGGGACGGCAATCAGCCCCAGCATTTT.

This chain uses TRBV2 with TRBJ1-1; TRBD1 might be the D (5 bases). Trimming cost V 2 bases and J 7 bases, with 11 bases left between them. The CDR3 spans 13 residues. Germline CDR1 and CDR2: SNHLY and FYNNEI. The CDR3 bases are TGTGCCAGCAGTGAATGGGGGGATTATGAAGCTTTCTTT. Amino acid sequence: CASSEWGDYEAFF.

The chain has TRBV19 and TRBJ2-7; 7 bases match TRBD1. CDR3 length equals 12 residues. V lost 4 bases, J lost 6 bases, and 3 bases stayed unmatched. In germline, CDR1 is LNHDA, CDR2 SQIVND (reference sequence). The CDR3 coding sequence is TGTGCCAGTAGTACGGACAGGAGCGAGCAGTACTTC. Amino acids: CASSTDRSEQYF.

The genes are TRBV6-5 and TRBJ1-6, with TRBD1 identical over 8 bases. This CDR3 is built from 15 residues. With 5 bases clipped from V and 9 bases from J, the junction kept 9 bases outside the gene matches. The germline V gene has CDR1 MNHEY and CDR2 SVGAGI. DNA of the CDR3: TGTGCCAGCAGTCAGGGGGCTGGTTTGGGTTCACCCCTCCACTTT. It yields the protein CASSQGAGLGSPLHF.

J is TRBJ1-1 and V is TRBV29-1; TRBD1 matches 7 bases. The V gene's germline CDR1 is SQVTM and CDR2 ANQGSEA. The CDR3 sequence is 14 residues long. V dropped 4 bases and J dropped 4; count of bases not matched to a gene: 9. CDR3 sequence (DNA): TGCAGCGTTGCCCCGCGACAGGGAGGCACTGAAGCTTTCTTT. Translated: CSVAPRQGGTEAFF.

The chain combines TRBV25-1 with TRBJ1-5; 9 nucleotides line up with TRBD1. V trimming: 3 bases; J trimming: 4 bases; junction bases outside the gene matches: 4. This CDR3 contains 15 residues. Germline V gives CDR1 MGHDK, CDR2 SYGVNS. CDR3 residues: CASSERDRENQPQHF. The CDR3 DNA sequence: TGTGCCAGCAGTGAGAGGGACAGGGAAAATCAGCCCCAGCATTTT.

This clone was recorded a few times. The gene calls are TRBV25-1 and TRBJ1-2; maybe TRBD1 (6 bases). Germline-derived CDR1 and CDR2 are MGHDK and SYGVNS. The CDR3 length is 12 residues. Deletions cut 4 bases from V and 4 bases from J, with 7 bases between. The CDR3 spells CASSGTVYGYTF. The CDR3 nucleotides read TGTGCCAGCAGTGGGACAGTCTATGGCTACACCTTC.

This clone was detected a few times. The chain joins TRBV20-1 to TRBJ1-1; possibly TRBD1 for D (5 bases). Germline CDR1 and CDR2: DFQATT and SNEGSKA (reference sequence). The CDR3 is made up of 11 amino acids. CDR3 protein: CGTVGNTEAFF. Written as DNA, the CDR3 is TGCGGGACTGTGGGGAACACTGAAGCTTTCTTT.

V usage is TRBV21-1 and J usage is TRBJ1-1; no check of the table's D call, TRBD1, against the DNA was made. TRBV21-1 is a known pseudogene. The CDR3 runs to 16 residues. The CDR3 loop reads CARRGRRKIQNTEAFF. The CDR3 DNA sequence: TGTGCCAGGAGGGGGAGACGGAAAATCCAGAACACTGAAGCTTTCTTT.

This clone was recorded a few times. V is TRBV7-3 and J is TRBJ2-6; no clear D gene. Trimming took 0 bases from V and 1 from J, leaving 4 bases between them. This CDR3 has 15 amino acids. Germline loops: CDR1 SGHTA, CDR2 FQGTGA. The CDR3 here is CASSLTKSGANVLTF. Here the CDR3 DNA reads TGTGCCAGCAGCTTAACCAAGTCTGGGGCCAACGTCCTGACTTTC.

This sequence joins TRBV7-2 and TRBJ1-2, with D unresolved. This CDR3 has 14 amino acids. Germline V gives CDR1 SGHTA, CDR2 FQGNSA. The V gene lost 3 bases and the J gene lost 7 bases, with 15 bases spanning the gap. CDR3 coding DNA: TGTGCCAGCAGCTTTGGATTTGGGTTCGGTGGCTACACCTTC. Translating it yields CASSFGFGFGGYTF.

The chain uses TRBV20-1 and TRBJ2-1; D gene uncertain. The germline V gene has CDR1 DFQATT and CDR2 SNEGSKA (reference sequence). Trimming took off 3 bases at V and 7 bases at J, with 7 bases between the two ends. This CDR3 comprises 11 residues. The CDR3, as DNA: TGCAGTGCTAGTCGCGTTAATGAGCAGTTCTTC. It specifies CSASRVNEQFF.